This record concerns one TCR beta chain sequence. What it recognizes is unknown. The record originates from a study of T cell responses to AZD1222 COVID-19 vaccine. As for the study in general: Second-dose intervals near 4 or 12 weeks were combined. Study-level points and caveats: Baseline antibody screening turned up just a handful of seropositive AZD1222 recipients. The donor cohort was predominantly white British with a female majority, and clonal diversity may have been underestimated. Spike regions recognized by vaccine-associated CD4 TCRs spanned the protein, led by 160-218 and 743-854.

The repertoire was sequenced with immunoSEQ multiplex PCR; TCRdb's copy has only in-frame clones and lacks some. The repertoire holds around 200,000 clones, with approximately 95% as singletons. The receptor's source is an adult in good health. Material: peripheral blood, obtained on day 0 of AZD1222 vaccination.

The CDR3 spells CASSLTSGDQETQYF. CDR3 bases: TGCGCCAGCAGCTTGACTAGCGGGGACCAAGAGACCCAGTACTTC. The V and J genes are TRBV5-1 and TRBJ2-5; 10 nucleotides agree with TRBD2. CDR1 SGHRS and CDR2 YFSETQ come from the germline V gene. This CDR3 is 15 amino acids long. Trimming at V came to 1 base and at J to 0 bases, leaving 0 bases not matched to a gene.